This T cell receptor beta chain was observed in a study of T cells of healthy individuals. The table lists this clonotype with a few counts. TCRdb reanalysed the 5' RACE reads using MiXCR and keeps one entry per CDR3 protein. Found here are around 98,000 distinct CDR3 sequences, 17% of them singletons; the top ten hold approximately 6%. CDR1 and CDR2 (germline): SEHNR, FQNEAQ (reference sequence). Trimming left V 2 bases short and J 6 bases short, with 10 bases between. The CDR3 sequence is 14 residues long. The chain links TRBV7-9 to TRBJ2-2, with D perhaps TRBD2 (6 bases). This TCR was recovered from a human donor in good health. CDR3 nucleotide sequence: TGTGCCAGCAGCTTATACCGGGAGCCCGGGGAGCTGTTTTTT. This codes for CASSLYREPGELFF.